Shown below are 21 T cell receptor beta chains from a single sample sequenced in a study of OX40 agonist ivuxolimab in advanced cancers. The data were produced by immunoSEQ multiplex PCR, yet TCRdb's version contains in-frame clones alone and is incomplete. The sample lists 43,000 or so clones; approximately 86% were seen once. Specimen: CD4+ or CD8+ T cells sorted from blood, collected in a trial of the OX40 agonist ivuxolimab. These receptors came from an adult with an advanced solid tumor such as melanoma, head and neck, liver or kidney cancer.

The J gene is TRBJ1-4, the V gene TRBV7-9; 7 bases fit TRBD1. V gave up 7 bases and J gave up 7 bases; unmatched junction bases: 9. This CDR3 is built from 14 residues. Germline V gene lookup returns CDR1 SEHNR and CDR2 FQNEAQ (reference sequence). The chain's CDR3 is CASNQGGASEKLFF. The CDR3, as DNA: TGTGCCAGCAACCAAGGGGGCGCGAGTGAAAAACTGTTTTTT.

The chain combines TRBV5-1 with TRBJ2-3, with TRBD1 identical over 7 bases. The CDR3 consists of 15 residues. V lost 4 bases and J lost 0; bases outside the gene matches: 5. Looked up from germline, CDR1 is SGHRS and CDR2 is YFSETQ. The CDR3 here is CASSQGQTSTDTQYF. The DNA for the CDR3 is TGCGCCAGCAGCCAGGGACAGACTAGCACAGATACGCAGTATTTT.

V gene TRBV6-6 combines with J gene TRBJ2-7; 7 nucleotides line up with TRBD1. The germline gives CDR1 MNHNY, CDR2 SVGAGI (reference sequence). The CDR3 consists of 14 residues. Trimming took 5 bases from V and 5 from J; bases not matched to a gene: 9. The CDR3 DNA sequence: TGTGCCAGCAGTCCTACAGGGGTTGTGAACGAGCAGTACTTC. It specifies CASSPTGVVNEQYF.

The chain has TRBV5-1 and TRBJ2-1; 11 bases are shared with TRBD2. Germline assignment: CDR1 SGHRS and CDR2 YFSETQ. J lost 8 bases, V lost 1 base, and 5 bases had no gene match. There are 15 residues in the CDR3. The DNA of the CDR3 is TGCGCCAGCAGCTTGACTAGCGGGAGTTCCCATGAGCAGTTCTTC. Its protein product is CASSLTSGSSHEQFF.

This clone has only one observation. CDR3 amino acids: CASSPGGPRVYEQYF. CDR3 bases: TGTGCCAGCAGCCCCGGGGGGCCGCGGGTTTACGAGCAGTACTTC. The V call is TRBV7-2, the J call TRBJ2-7, with D tentatively TRBD2 (7 bases). CDR1 is SGHTA, CDR2 FQGNSA, per germline. CDR3 length: 15 amino acids. Trimming stripped 5 bases from V and 4 bases from J, with 18 bases between.

The chain recombines TRBV13 with TRBJ2-4; a possible D gene is TRBD1 (6 bases). The CDR3 is made up of 13 amino acids. CDR1 is PRHDT and CDR2 is FYEKMQ in the germline V gene (reference sequence). Trimming took 5 bases from V and 5 from J, leaving 10 bases between them. The CDR3 nucleotides are TGTGCCAGCAGCCCATGGACAGAAAACATTCAGTACTTC. Its protein product is CASSPWTENIQYF. Supplemented by reference TRBV13 and TRBJ2-4, the full variable domain reads AAGVIQSPRHLIKEKRETATLKCYPIPRHDTVYWYQQGPGQDPQFLISFYEKMQSDKGSIPDRFSAQQFSDYHSELNMSSLELGDSALYFCASSPWTENIQYFGAGTRLSVL.

This chain links TRBV6-5 with TRBJ2-5; possible D gene TRBD2, 6 bases. Per the germline V gene, CDR1 is MNHEY and CDR2 is SVGAGI. CDR3 length: 15 amino acids. The V and J ends lost 5 bases and 5 bases respectively, with 18 bases between them. The CDR3 nucleotides read TGTGCCAGCAGTCGAAGCGGGTCGACTGGGGAGACCCAGTACTTC. Encoded protein: CASSRSGSTGETQYF.

This clone has only one observation. J is TRBJ1-4 and V is TRBV27; a weak D match, TRBD1 (6 bases). The CDR3 is 13 residues long. V shed 3 bases and J shed 12 bases, with 14 bases lying between them. Germline values: CDR1 MNHEY, CDR2 SMNVEV (reference sequence). CDR3 coding DNA: TGTGCCAGCAGTTTTTTTCAGGGGAATCAACTGTTTTTT. Protein product: CASSFFQGNQLFF. Filled out from reference TRBV27 and TRBJ1-4, the complete variable domain reads EAQVTQNPRYLITVTGKKLTVTCSQNMNHEYMSWYRQDPGLGLRQIYYSMNVEVTDKGDVPEGYKVSRKEKRNFPLILESPSPNQTSLYFCASSFFQGNQLFFGSGTQLSVL.

The CDR3 is CAISEQGSTDTQYF. CDR3 nucleotide sequence: TGTGCCATCAGCGAACAGGGGAGCACAGATACGCAGTATTTT. The rearrangement joins TRBV10-3 to TRBJ2-3; TRBD1 aligns across 7 bases. This CDR3 comprises 14 residues. Germline V lookup: CDR1 ENHRY, CDR2 SYGVKD. The ends lost 6 bases at V and 0 bases at J; junction bases unmatched: 3.

V gene TRBV6-4 combines with J gene TRBJ2-2; TRBD1 might be the D (5 bases). The V end lost 4 bases, the J end lost 4 bases, and 7 bases lay between the germline ends. The CDR3 contains 13 residues. Germline V CDR1 and CDR2: MRHNA, SNTAGT. The CDR3 region is CASSAQGTGELFF. CDR3 coding DNA: TGTGCCAGCAGTGCCCAGGGCACCGGGGAGCTGTTTTTT.

The chain is built from TRBV2 and TRBJ2-7, with 7 bases lining up with TRBD1. The J segment lost 0 bases and the V segment lost 3 bases, leaving 5 bases of the junction unmatched. This CDR3 region has 15 residues. The germline gives CDR1 SNHLY, CDR2 FYNNEI. The CDR3 is CASSDVRGFSYEQYF. DNA of the CDR3: TGTGCCAGCAGTGACGTCAGGGGGTTCTCCTACGAGCAGTACTTC.

CDR3 DNA sequence: TGTGCCAGCAGCAGGGGAGAAGTCGGGGCCACTGAAGCTTTCTTT. This translates into CASSRGEVGATEAFF. This chain uses TRBV6-1 with TRBJ1-1; maybe TRBD1 (6 bases). The CDR3 loop spans 15 amino acids. V lost 6 bases and J lost 4, with 18 bases in between. Germline CDR1 and CDR2: MNHNS and SASEGT.

J is TRBJ1-5 and V is TRBV19; D not certain. This CDR3 is built from 15 residues. Trimming removed 0 bases from V and 4 bases from J, with 10 bases in between. Germline V gives CDR1 LNHDA, CDR2 SQIVND (reference sequence). The CDR3 nucleotides read TGTGCCAGTAGTATAGATGATTTAAGTAATCAGCCCCAGCATTTT. It yields the protein CASSIDDLSNQPQHF. Filled out from reference TRBV19 and TRBJ1-5, the complete variable domain reads DGGITQSPKYLFRKEGQNVTLSCEQNLNHDAMYWYRQDPGQGLRLIYYSQIVNDFQKGDIAEGYSVSREKKESFPLTVTSAQKNPTAFYLCASSIDDLSNQPQHFGDGTRLSIL.

The chain is built from TRBV6-6 and TRBJ2-7, with unresolved D. This CDR3 spans 11 amino acids. Looked up from germline, CDR1 is MNHNY and CDR2 is SVGAGI (reference sequence). Trimming cost V 5 bases and J 5 bases, with 7 bases left between them. CDR3 bases: TGTGCCAGCAGTCCCCATAACGAGCAGTACTTC. Residues: CASSPHNEQYF.

This chain uses TRBV4-1 with TRBJ2-2; TRBD1 matches at 7 bases. This CDR3 comprises 14 residues. V was pared by 4 bases and J by 3 bases, with 2 bases of the junction left unmatched. Germline V gene lookup returns CDR1 MGHRA and CDR2 YSYEKL. The CDR3 region is CASSRQGYTGELFF. CDR3 DNA sequence: TGCGCCAGCAGCCGACAGGGCTACACCGGGGAGCTGTTTTTT.

DNA of the CDR3: TGTGCCAGCAGAGGGAACATAGCGACCAACAATGAGCAGTTCTTC. The encoded protein is CASRGNIATNNEQFF. The chain carries TRBV6-1 and TRBJ2-1, with D maybe TRBD2 (5 bases). V dropped 6 bases and J dropped 5 bases, with 17 bases sitting between them. Germline loops: CDR1 MNHNS, CDR2 SASEGT. The CDR3 runs 15 residues.

This rearrangement joins TRBV6-1 to TRBJ1-4, with no clear D. The CDR3 spans 13 residues. The germline CDR1 and CDR2 sequences are MNHNS and SASEGT. V gave up 5 bases and J gave up 7 bases, with 11 bases separating them. The CDR3 protein is CASSIGLSEKLFF. DNA of the CDR3: TGTGCCAGCAGTATTGGACTTTCTGAAAAACTGTTTTTT.

This chain uses TRBV7-9 with TRBJ2-5, with a possible D match to TRBD1 (5 bases). The CDR3 is 11 residues long. V lost 2 bases, J lost 9 bases, and 7 bases lay in between. Germline values: CDR1 SEHNR, CDR2 FQNEAQ (reference sequence). In nucleotides, the CDR3 is TGTGCCAGCAGCTTAAAAGGGGCCCAGTACTTC. This gives the protein CASSLKGAQYF.

The chain couples TRBV7-6 to TRBJ2-5; D remains ambiguous. Trimming removed 1 base at V and 4 bases at J, with 7 bases between. This CDR3 is built from 13 residues. Germline CDR1 reads SGHVS; CDR2 reads FNYEAQ. The CDR3 bases are TGTGCCAGCAGCTTAGGAACAGTAGAGACCCAGTACTTC. It translates to CASSLGTVETQYF.

This clone showed up just once. The chain carries TRBV27 and TRBJ2-1; D is unclear. The CDR3 is 15 residues long. V was clipped by 3 bases and J by 0 bases, with 9 bases between them. The germline V gene encodes CDR1 MNHEY and CDR2 SMNVEV (reference sequence). CDR3 sequence: CASSFTPSSYNEQFF. DNA for the CDR3: TGTGCCAGCAGTTTTACTCCAAGCTCCTACAATGAGCAGTTCTTC.

The V and J genes are TRBV28 and TRBJ2-7; 8 nucleotides line up with TRBD2. V lost 3 bases and J lost 10; bases outside the gene matches: 8. The germline V gene encodes CDR1 MDHEN and CDR2 SYDVKM. The CDR3 loop spans 13 amino acids. The CDR3 protein is CASSLGLVLKQYF. CDR3 bases: TGTGCCAGCAGTTTGGGACTAGTACTGAAACAGTACTTC.